This T cell receptor (beta chain) derives from a study of blood T cell repertoires in COVID-19. In germline, CDR1 is SGHRS, CDR2 YFSETQ. Trimming stripped 0 bases from V and 0 bases from J, with 6 bases between. This CDR3 is built from 14 residues. Per the study methods: Counts of nucleated cells, estimated from reference gene primer amplification, were obtained. Clones were read by immunoSEQ multiplex PCR, and TCRdb kept only the in-frame ones, dropping some. Clone size and V and J calls were adopted from that table, with D and trimming inferred from the DNA. The profile shows about 150,000 clones, 60% to 85% of them singletons.

What was sequenced was peripheral blood. The chain is built from TRBV5-1 and TRBJ1-1; no clear D. This clonotype was sampled from a man older than 75 with acute or convalescent COVID-19. CDR3 protein: CASSLASMNTEAFF. DNA of the CDR3: TGCGCCAGCAGCTTGGCCAGTATGAACACTGAAGCTTTCTTT.